The 2 T cell receptor beta chains listed next were all sequenced from one sample in a study of response to subunit inactivated influenza vaccine. Via MiXCR, TCRdb re-called the RT-PCR reads, giving one row per CDR3 protein. In the table there are hundreds of thousands of distinct CDR3 sequences, approximately 10% of which are singletons. Specimen: PBMCs from blood, collected about 40 days after vaccination. The source of these receptors is a middle-aged man who received an inactivated influenza vaccine.

The chain couples TRBV7-9 to TRBJ2-2; possible D gene TRBD2, 6 bases. Germline V gene sequence: CDR1 SEHNR, CDR2 FQNEAQ (reference sequence). V lost 2 bases and J lost 0, with 7 bases in between. The CDR3 runs 15 residues. This CDR3 is CASSLRETNTGELFF. CDR3 DNA: TGTGCCAGCAGCTTACGGGAGACGAACACCGGGGAGCTGTTTTTT.

This clonotype was seen many times. The rearrangement joins TRBV7-2 to TRBJ1-2, with 8 bases fitting TRBD1. The ends lost 5 bases at V and 3 bases at J; junction bases unmatched: 5. The CDR3 is 14 amino acids. Germline V gene sequence: CDR1 SGHTA, CDR2 FQGNSA. The CDR3 DNA reads as TGTGCCAGCAGCGAGCCGACAGGGGACTATGGCTACACCTTC. Its protein is CASSEPTGDYGYTF.